This T cell receptor (beta chain) derives from a study of cytomegalovirus exposure and HLA in healthy donors. Comment on this clone: The target antigen is unknown. A read error may produce the germline difference seen at one junction end.

The CDR3 runs 13 residues. The germline gives CDR1 SGHTA, CDR2 FQGNSA. A multiplex PCR was run with 60 Vbeta primers and 13 Jbeta primers. Using immunoSEQ multiplex PCR, the repertoire was profiled, and TCRdb retains in-frame clones only, with some absent. Among approximately 51,000 clones listed, 81% were seen once. Study-wide results and limits: It was reported that the classifier diagnosed cytomegalovirus status with high specificity and sensitivity in both the original and validation cohorts. Later work associated roughly 15,000 TCR beta sequences with HLA alleles at 0.05 false discovery rate. The analysis excluded some indistinguishable V segments, including TRBV6-2 and TRBV6-3.

The chain recombines TRBV7-2 with TRBJ2-6; 10 nucleotides align to TRBD2. The sample was PBMCs. The receptor's source is a boy younger than 18 in good health and CMV-seropositive. CDR3 amino acids: CASSLLTSGPHTF. The CDR3 nucleotides are TGTGCCAGCAGCTTACTGACTAGCGGGCCTCACACATTC. The full variable domain, in which reference TRBV7-2 and TRBJ2-6 provide the parts outside the CDR3, is GAGVSQSPSNKVTEKGKDVELRCDPISGHTALYWYRQSLGQGLEFLIYFQGNSAPDKSGLPSDRFSAERTGGSVSTLTIQRTQQEDSAVYLCASSLLTSGPHTFGAGSRLTVL.